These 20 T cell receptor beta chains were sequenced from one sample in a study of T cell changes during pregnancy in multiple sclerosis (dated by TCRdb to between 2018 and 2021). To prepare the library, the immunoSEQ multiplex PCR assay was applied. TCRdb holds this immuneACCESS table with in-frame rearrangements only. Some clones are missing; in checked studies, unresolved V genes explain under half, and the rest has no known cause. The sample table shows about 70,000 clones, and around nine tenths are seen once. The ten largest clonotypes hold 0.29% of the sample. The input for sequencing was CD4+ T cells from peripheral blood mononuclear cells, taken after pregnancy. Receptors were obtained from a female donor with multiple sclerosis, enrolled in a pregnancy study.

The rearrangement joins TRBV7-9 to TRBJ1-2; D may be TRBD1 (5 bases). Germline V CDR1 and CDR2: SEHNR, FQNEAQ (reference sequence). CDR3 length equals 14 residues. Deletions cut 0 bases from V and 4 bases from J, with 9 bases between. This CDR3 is CASSLAGQGYGYTF. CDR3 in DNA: TGTGCCAGCAGCTTAGCAGGGCAGGGCTATGGCTACACCTTC.

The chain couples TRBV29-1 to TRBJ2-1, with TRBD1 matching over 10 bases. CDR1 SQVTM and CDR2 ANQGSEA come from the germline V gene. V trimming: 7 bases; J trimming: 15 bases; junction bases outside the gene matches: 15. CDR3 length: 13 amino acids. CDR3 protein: CSARQGADGQGFF. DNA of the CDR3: TGCAGCGCCCGACAGGGGGCGGACGGACAGGGGTTCTTC.

The CDR3 here is CASSPGRTEAFF. In DNA, the CDR3 is TGTGCCAGCAGCCCCGGTCGGACTGAAGCTTTCTTT. The rearrangement joins TRBV6-6 to TRBJ1-1; no reliable D call. Looked up from germline, CDR1 is MNHNY and CDR2 is SVGAGI (reference sequence). The CDR3 has 12 residues. Trimming removed 6 bases from V and 5 bases from J, with 10 bases in between.

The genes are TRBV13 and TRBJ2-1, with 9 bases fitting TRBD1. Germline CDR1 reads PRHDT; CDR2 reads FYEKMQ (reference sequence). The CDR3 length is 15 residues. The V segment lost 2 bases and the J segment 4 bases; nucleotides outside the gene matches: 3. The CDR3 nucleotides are TGTGCCAGCAGCTTAAGACAGGGGGTATACAATGAGCAGTTCTTC. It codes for CASSLRQGVYNEQFF.

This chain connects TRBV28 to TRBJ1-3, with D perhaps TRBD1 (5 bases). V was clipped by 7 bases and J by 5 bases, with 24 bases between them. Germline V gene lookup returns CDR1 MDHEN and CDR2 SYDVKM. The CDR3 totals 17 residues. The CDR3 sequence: CASKTRLGAGERNTIYF. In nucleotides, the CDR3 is TGTGCCAGCAAAACACGCCTTGGGGCAGGTGAAAGAAACACCATATATTTT. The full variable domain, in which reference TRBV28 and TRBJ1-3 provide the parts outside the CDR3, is DVKVTQSSRYLVKRTGEKVFLECVQDMDHENMFWYRQDPGLGLRLIYFSYDVKMKEKGDIPEGYSVSREKKERFSLILESASTNQTSMYLCASKTRLGAGERNTIYFGEGSWLTVV.

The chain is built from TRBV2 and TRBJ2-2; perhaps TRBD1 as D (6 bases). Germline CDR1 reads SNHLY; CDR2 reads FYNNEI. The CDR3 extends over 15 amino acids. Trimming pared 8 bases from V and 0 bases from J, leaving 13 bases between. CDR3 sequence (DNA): TGTGCCAGCTCAAGGACAGTCTCGAACACCGGGGAGCTGTTTTTT. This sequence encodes CASSRTVSNTGELFF.

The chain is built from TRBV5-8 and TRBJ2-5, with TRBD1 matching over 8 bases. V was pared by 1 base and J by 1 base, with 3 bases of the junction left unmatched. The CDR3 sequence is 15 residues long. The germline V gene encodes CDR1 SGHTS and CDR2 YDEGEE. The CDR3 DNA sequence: TGTGCCAGCAGCTTGAGGGGACAGGCCCAAGAGACCCAGTACTTC. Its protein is CASSLRGQAQETQYF.

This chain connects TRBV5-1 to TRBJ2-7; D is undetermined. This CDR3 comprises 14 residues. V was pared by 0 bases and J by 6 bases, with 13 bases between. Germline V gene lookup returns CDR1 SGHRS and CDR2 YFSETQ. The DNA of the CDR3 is TGCGCCAGCAGCTTGGCCGTTTCGAGTCCCGAGCAGTACTTC. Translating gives CASSLAVSSPEQYF.

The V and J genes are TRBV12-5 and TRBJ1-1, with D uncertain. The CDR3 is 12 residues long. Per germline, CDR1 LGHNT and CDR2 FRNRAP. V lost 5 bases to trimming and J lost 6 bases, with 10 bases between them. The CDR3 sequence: CASGLWRSEAFF. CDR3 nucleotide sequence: TGTGCTAGTGGTCTTTGGAGGTCTGAAGCTTTCTTT.

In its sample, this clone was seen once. The CDR3 is CASSVGGGDQPQHF. The CDR3 DNA follows: TGTGCCAGCAGCGTAGGGGGGGGTGATCAGCCCCAGCATTTT. The gene calls are TRBV9 and TRBJ1-5; D might be TRBD1 (5 bases). Germline V gene sequence: CDR1 SGDLS, CDR2 YYNGEE. The CDR3 loop spans 14 amino acids. The V end lost 0 bases, the J end lost 5 bases, and 9 bases lay between the germline ends.

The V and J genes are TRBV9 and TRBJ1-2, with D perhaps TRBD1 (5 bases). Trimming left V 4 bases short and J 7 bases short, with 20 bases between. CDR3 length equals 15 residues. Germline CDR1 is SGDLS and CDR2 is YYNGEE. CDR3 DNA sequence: TGTGCCAGCAGCCCACTTGAGGGACGGGAGGGTGGCTACACCTTC. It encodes CASSPLEGREGGYTF. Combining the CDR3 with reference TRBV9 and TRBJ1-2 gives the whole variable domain DSGVTQTPKHLITATGQRVTLRCSPRSGDLSVYWYQQSLDQGLQFLIQYYNGEERAKGNILERFSAQQFPDLHSELNLSSLELGDSALYFCASSPLEGREGGYTFGSGTRLTVV.

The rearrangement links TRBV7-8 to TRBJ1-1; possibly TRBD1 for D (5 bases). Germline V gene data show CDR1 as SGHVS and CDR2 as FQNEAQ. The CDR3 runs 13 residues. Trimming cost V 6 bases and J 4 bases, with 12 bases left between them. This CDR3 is CASSKSGGTEAFF. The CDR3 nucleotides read TGTGCCAGCAGTAAAAGCGGGGGCACTGAAGCTTTCTTT.

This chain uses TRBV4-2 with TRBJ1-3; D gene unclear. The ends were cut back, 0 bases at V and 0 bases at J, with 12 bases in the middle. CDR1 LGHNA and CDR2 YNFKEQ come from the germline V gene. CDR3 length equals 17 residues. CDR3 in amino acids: CASSQDWGVLSGNTIYF. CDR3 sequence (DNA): TGTGCCAGCAGCCAAGATTGGGGAGTTCTCTCTGGAAACACCATATATTTT.

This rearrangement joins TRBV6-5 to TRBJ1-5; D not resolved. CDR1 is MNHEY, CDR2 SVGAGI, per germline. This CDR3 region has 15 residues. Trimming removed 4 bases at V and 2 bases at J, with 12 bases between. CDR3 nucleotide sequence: TGTGCCAGCAGTTTTGGGCCCCCAGGCAATCAGCCCCAGCATTTT. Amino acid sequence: CASSFGPPGNQPQHF.

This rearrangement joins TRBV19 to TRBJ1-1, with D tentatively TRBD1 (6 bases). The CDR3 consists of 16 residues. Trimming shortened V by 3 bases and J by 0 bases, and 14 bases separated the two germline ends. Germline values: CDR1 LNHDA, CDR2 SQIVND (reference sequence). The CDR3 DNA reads TGTGCCAGTAGTATCCTTATCGGACAGATGAACACTGAAGCTTTCTTT. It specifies CASSILIGQMNTEAFF.

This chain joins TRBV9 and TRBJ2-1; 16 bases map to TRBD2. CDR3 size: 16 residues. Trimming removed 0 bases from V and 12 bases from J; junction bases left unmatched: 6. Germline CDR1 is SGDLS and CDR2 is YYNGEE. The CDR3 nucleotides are TGTGCCAGCAGCGTAGAGGTGGGACTAGCGGGGGGGAGGCAGTTCTTC. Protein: CASSVEVGLAGGRQFF.

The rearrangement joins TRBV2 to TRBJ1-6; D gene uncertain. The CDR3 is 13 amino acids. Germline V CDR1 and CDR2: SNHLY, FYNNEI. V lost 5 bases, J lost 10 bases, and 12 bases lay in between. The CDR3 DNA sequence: TGTGCCAGCAGTCTGAACTTTTACTCACCCCTCCACTTT. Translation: CASSLNFYSPLHF. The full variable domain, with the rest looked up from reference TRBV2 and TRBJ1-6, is EPEVTQTPSHQVTQMGQEVILRCVPISNHLYFYWYRQILGQKVEFLVSFYNNEISEKSEIFDDQFSVERPDGSNFTLKIRSTKLEDSAMYFCASSLNFYSPLHFGNGTRLTVT.

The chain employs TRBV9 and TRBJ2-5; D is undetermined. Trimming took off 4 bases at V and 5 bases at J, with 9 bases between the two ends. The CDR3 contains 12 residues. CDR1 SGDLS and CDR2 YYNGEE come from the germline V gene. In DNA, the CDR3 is TGTGCCAGCAGCCCCGGGTTGGAGACCCAGTACTTC. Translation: CASSPGLETQYF.

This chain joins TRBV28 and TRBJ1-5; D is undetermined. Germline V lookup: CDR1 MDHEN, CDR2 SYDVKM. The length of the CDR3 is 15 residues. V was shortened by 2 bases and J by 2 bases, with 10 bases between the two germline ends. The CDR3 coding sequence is TGTGCCAGCAGTTTAGGAGGGATACGCAATCAGCCCCAGCATTTT. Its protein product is CASSLGGIRNQPQHF. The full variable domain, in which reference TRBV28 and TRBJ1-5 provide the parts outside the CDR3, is DVKVTQSSRYLVKRTGEKVFLECVQDMDHENMFWYRQDPGLGLRLIYFSYDVKMKEKGDIPEGYSVSREKKERFSLILESASTNQTSMYLCASSLGGIRNQPQHFGDGTRLSIL.

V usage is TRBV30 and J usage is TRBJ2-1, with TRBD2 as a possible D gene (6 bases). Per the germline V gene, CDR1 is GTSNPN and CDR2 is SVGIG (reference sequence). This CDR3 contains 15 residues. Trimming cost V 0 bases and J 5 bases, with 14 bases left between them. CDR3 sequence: CAWSVRRGNDNEQFF. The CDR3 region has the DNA TGTGCCTGGAGTGTTCGGAGGGGCAACGACAATGAGCAGTTCTTC. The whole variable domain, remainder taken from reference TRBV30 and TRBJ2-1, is SQTIHQWPATLVQPVGSPLSLECTVEGTSNPNLYWYRQAAGRGLQLLFYSVGIGQISSEVPQNLSASRPQDRQFILSSKKLLLSDSGFYLCAWSVRRGNDNEQFFGPGTRLTVL.